This TCR beta chain derives from a study of control samples from healthy donors and cancer patients. The assay was immunoSEQ multiplex PCR, and TCRdb's table has in-frame clones only and misses some. The sample totals approximately 190,000 clones; its top ten clones hold 2.2%. The CDR3 runs 15 residues. V gave up 0 bases and J gave up 0 bases; unmatched junction bases: 0. Germline CDR1 SGHRS, CDR2 YFSETQ. J is TRBJ1-3 and V is TRBV5-1; 7 bases are a match to TRBD1. The TCR was taken from a woman between 25 and 40 years old in good health. Sequenced sample: blood. CDR3 amino acids: CASSLGTGSGNTIYF. CDR3 nucleotide sequence: TGCGCCAGCAGCTTGGGGACAGGCTCTGGAAACACCATATATTTT.